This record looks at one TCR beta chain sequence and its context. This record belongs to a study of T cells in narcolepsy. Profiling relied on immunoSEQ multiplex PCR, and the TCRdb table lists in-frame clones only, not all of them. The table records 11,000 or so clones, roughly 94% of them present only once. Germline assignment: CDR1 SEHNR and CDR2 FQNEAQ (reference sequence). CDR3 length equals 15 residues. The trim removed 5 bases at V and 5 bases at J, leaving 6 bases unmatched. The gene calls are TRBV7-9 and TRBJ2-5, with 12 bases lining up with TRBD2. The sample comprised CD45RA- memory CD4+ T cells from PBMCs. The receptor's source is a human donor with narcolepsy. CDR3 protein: CASSPGLAGLETQYF. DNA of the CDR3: TGTGCCAGCAGCCCCGGACTAGCGGGGCTGGAGACCCAGTACTTC. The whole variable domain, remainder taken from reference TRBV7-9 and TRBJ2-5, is DTGVSQNPRHKITKRGQNVTFRCDPISEHNRLYWYRQTLGQGPEFLTYFQNEAQLEKSRLLSDRFSAERPKGSFSTLEIQRTEQGDSAMYLCASSPGLAGLETQYFGPGTRLLVL.